This note documents a single T cell receptor (beta chain) sequence. Its antigen is unknown. One end of the junction is discordant with germline, which a read error may explain. These data are taken from a study of metastatic and nonmetastatic thyroid tumors (dated by TCRdb to between 2020 and 2021). Turning to the overall study: Repertoires from peripheral blood and from tumor or nodule tissue samples of malignant and benign thyroid patients were compared.

General study outcomes and caveats: TCR beta diversity was reported as significantly higher in malignant tumors than in benign nodules, in both blood and tumor samples.

Library prep was done by PCR. TCRdb shows the sequencer as Illumina HiSeq 4000. High-throughput sequencing was used to profile the CDR3 region of the TCR beta-chain in every patient. As for the authors' bioinformatics: CDR3 differences across clinicopathological groups were used to build a classifier for discriminating distant-metastatic papillary thyroid cancer patients. Repertoire diversity was assessed with the Shannon index, and tumor-blood repertoire similarity with the Morisita-Horn index. TCRdb reprocessing: public reads trimmed at Q25 with fastp, clones called with MiXCR, in-frame beta chains kept. TCRdb, not the original authors, processed these V and J calls. In all, the sample holds approximately 5,000 clones, and 22% of those were seen once. The top ten hold under 25% of the sample. There are 16 amino acids in the CDR3, from cysteine to phenylalanine inclusive. Only CDR3 DNA is held: 48 bases, read in frame from base 1. CDR1 is given as LNHDA and CDR2 as SQIVND, both from the germline V gene (reference sequence).

None of the patients had been given any treatment before thyroid surgery. Patient clinical samples collected from about 2011 to 2018 were retrospectively analysed using T-cell receptor beta sequencing. Source material: tumor tissue. The V and J genes are TRBV19 and TRBJ2-3; the D segment could be TRBD1, given 6 matching bases. The TCR sequence derives from a male donor with papillary thyroid cancer or a benign thyroid nodule (not recorded which). Some clones in this sample may be carry-over from other donors' samples. At the DNA level, the sequence is TGTGCCAGTAGTTTCGAGGGACAACTAAGCACAGATACTCAGTATTTT. Its translation is CASSFEGQLSTDTQYF.